A selection of T cell receptor beta chains follows, all from one sample in a study of T cells in Graves' hyperthyroidism and ophthalmopathy. Via MiXCR, TCRdb re-called the multiplex PCR reads, giving one row per CDR3 protein. The sample includes hundreds of thousands of distinct CDR3 sequences, around 38% of them seen just once. Material for sequencing was blood. The source of these receptors is a man between 18 and 29 years old with Graves' hyperthyroidism. CDR3s include the opening cysteine and the closing phenylalanine or tryptophan. The D gene is left open where the match is weak. Rows may omit the clone size; those that give it use once, few, many or a size class.

CDR3 length	V gene	J gene	D gene	clone size	CDR3 DNA	CDR3 protein
15	TRBV7-2	TRBJ2-7	TRBD2	.	TGTGCCAGCAGCTTAAGGACTAGCGGACCTTACGAGCAGTACTTC	CASSLRTSGPYEQYF
14	TRBV24-1	TRBJ1-2	TRBD1	.	TGTGCCACCAGTGATGCGACAGGGCGTAATGGCTACACCTTC	CATSDATGRNGYTF
14	TRBV6-5	TRBJ1-3	.	.	TGTGCCAGCAGTTACTTCCAGGCTGGAAACACCATATATTTT	CASSYFQAGNTIYF
16	TRBV20-1	TRBJ2-1	TRBD2	.	TGCAGTGCCTCTCCGATGGGACTAGCGGGAGGGAATGAGCAGTTCTTC	CSASPMGLAGGNEQFF
15	TRBV2	TRBJ1-1	TRBD1	many	TGTGCCAGCACTGGACAGGGGGCGGCGAACACTGAAGCTTTCTTT	CASTGQGAANTEAFF
12	TRBV29-1	TRBJ2-5	.	many	TGCAGCGTTGCAGGAGAAGCAGAGACCCAGTACTTC	CSVAGEAETQYF
14	TRBV20-1	TRBJ2-7	TRBD1	many	TGCAGTGCCTCGGGACAGGGAACGCTCTACGAGCAGTACTTC	CSASGQGTLYEQYF
12	TRBV10-3	TRBJ2-2	.	many	TGTGCCACCGCAGGGGATGGCGGGGAGCTGTTTTTT	CATAGDGGELFF
14	TRBV7-2	TRBJ1-5	.	few	TGTGCCAGCAGCCTGGGGGGTATTGATCAGCCCCAGCATTTT	CASSLGGIDQPQHF
14	TRBV19	TRBJ1-2	TRBD1	.	TGTGCCAGTAGTACGGGACAGGGCCCTCCTGGCTACACCTTC	CASSTGQGPPGYTF
14	TRBV9	TRBJ2-5	.	few	TGTGCCAGCAGCGTAGGGGTATTGGAAGAGACCCAGTACTTC	CASSVGVLEETQYF
16	TRBV5-1	TRBJ1-6	.	.	TGCGCCAGCAGCCAAGGGCCGATAAGCTATAATTCACCCCTCCACTTT	CASSQGPISYNSPLHF
14	TRBV20-1	TRBJ2-5	TRBD2	.	TGCAGTGCTAGTAGAGGTCCGGGGGGAGAGACCCAGTACTTC	CSASRGPGGETQYF
14	TRBV7-9	TRBJ2-5	.	many	TGTGCCAGCAGCCCCGGCGAGGGAATAGGGACCCAGTACTTC	CASSPGEGIGTQYF
15	TRBV6-5	TRBJ1-4	.	.	TGTGCCAGCAGTTACGCAGGGGCCAATAATGAAAAACTGTTTTTT	CASSYAGANNEKLFF
14	TRBV6-5	TRBJ1-2	.	.	TGTGCCAGCAGTTATGGGGAGGGGGACTATGGCTACACCTTC	CASSYGEGDYGYTF
12	TRBV14	TRBJ1-2	.	many	TGTGCCAGCAGCCAAGCCAGCTATGGCTACACCTTC	CASSQASYGYTF
13	TRBV5-8	TRBJ1-5	.	.	TGTGCCAGCAGCTTGGATGTACAGGAGCCCCAGCATTTT	CASSLDVQEPQHF
17	TRBV7-3	TRBJ1-6	.	.	TGTGCCAGCAGCCTTAACGACGTAAGCTCCTATAATTCACCCCTCCACTTT	CASSLNDVSSYNSPLHF
13	TRBV5-1	TRBJ2-7	.	few	TGCGCCAGCAGCTTGGGTTCAGAGAACGAGCAGTACTTC	CASSLGSENEQYF
14	TRBV7-2	TRBJ1-3	TRBD1	many	TGTGCCAGCAGCTTGACAGGGCAAGGAAACACCATATATTTT	CASSLTGQGNTIYF
13	TRBV28	TRBJ2-2	TRBD2	few	TGTGCCTGCGGGAGGGCGTTCACCGGGGAGCTGTTTTTT	CACGRAFTGELFF